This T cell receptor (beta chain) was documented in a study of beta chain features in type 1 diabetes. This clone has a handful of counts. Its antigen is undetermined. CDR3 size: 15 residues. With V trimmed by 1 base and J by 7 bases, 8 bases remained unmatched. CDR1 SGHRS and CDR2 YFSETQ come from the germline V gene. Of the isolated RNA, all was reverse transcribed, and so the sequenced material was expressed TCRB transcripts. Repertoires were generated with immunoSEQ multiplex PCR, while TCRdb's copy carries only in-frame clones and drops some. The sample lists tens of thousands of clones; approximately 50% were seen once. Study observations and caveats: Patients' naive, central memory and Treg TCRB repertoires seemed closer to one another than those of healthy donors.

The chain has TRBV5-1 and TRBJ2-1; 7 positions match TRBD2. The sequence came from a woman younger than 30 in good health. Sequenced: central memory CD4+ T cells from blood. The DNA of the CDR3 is TGCGCCAGCAGCTTGTCTCCGGGGGGTAAGAATGAGCAGTTCTTC. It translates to CASSLSPGGKNEQFF.